This T cell receptor (beta chain) is drawn from a study of cytomegalovirus exposure and HLA in healthy donors. As for the study in general: The study placed 70% to 85% of its approximately 400 genotyped donors in the Caucasian-associated ancestry cluster. Overall study findings and caveats: Per a prior analysis, the majority of TCR beta V segments were productive roughly 87% or roughly 30% of the time. With high specificity and sensitivity, the classifier reportedly diagnosed cytomegalovirus status.

In the PCR, 60 Vbeta and 13 Jbeta primers were used. Assay used: immunoSEQ multiplex PCR; TCRdb lists only in-frame clones, some missing. The sample has tens of thousands of clones, 72% seen once. V lost 6 bases, J lost 10 bases, and 16 bases stayed unmatched. This CDR3 comprises 17 residues. Germline CDR1 SGHVS, CDR2 FNYEAQ. Unrecorded immune exposures were likely, despite nominal health at sampling. About this clone itself: Its cognate antigen is unknown.

This TCR was recovered from a woman between 45 and 65 years old in good health and CMV-seronegative. The sequenced sample was PBMCs. The V and J genes are TRBV7-6 and TRBJ2-1; TRBD2 agrees at 12 bases. The CDR3 sequence is CASSQISGTSGLGEQFF. The CDR3 nucleotides are TGTGCCAGCAGTCAAATATCCGGGACTAGCGGGCTCGGGGAGCAGTTCTTC.